Included here is one TCR beta chain sequence, with context. Its target is unknown. V lost 6 bases, J lost 7 bases, and 8 bases stayed unmatched. Germline lookup yields CDR1 LNHDA and CDR2 SQIVND (reference sequence). The CDR3 runs to 15 residues. This sample is part of a study of response to subunit inactivated influenza vaccine. MiXCR, run by TCRdb on the RT-PCR reads, gives a single entry per CDR3 protein. The data show 800,000 to 1,000,000 distinct CDR3 sequences, around 21% seen once. Regarding the study as a whole: Only a handful of new T cells, the authors suggested, are recruited with each seasonal influenza vaccination.

This chain links TRBV19 with TRBJ2-1; 11 bases align to TRBD2. The TCR was taken from a middle-aged man who received an inactivated influenza vaccine. Here the sequenced sample was PBMCs from blood, taken about 5 days after vaccination. Here the CDR3 DNA reads TGTGCCAGTAGCCCTGATAGCGGGGGGGCGAATGAGCAGTTCTTC. Translation gives CASSPDSGGANEQFF. Combining the CDR3 with reference TRBV19 and TRBJ2-1 gives the whole variable domain DGGITQSPKYLFRKEGQNVTLSCEQNLNHDAMYWYRQDPGQGLRLIYYSQIVNDFQKGDIAEGYSVSREKKESFPLTVTSAQKNPTAFYLCASSPDSGGANEQFFGPGTRLTVL.